The 10 T cell receptor beta chains in this list originate from one sample, sequenced in a study of blood T cell repertoires in COVID-19. Sequencing used immunoSEQ multiplex PCR; TCRdb keeps in-frame clones, though not all of them. The sample shows about 130,000 clones, 65% to 85% of them seen only once. What was sequenced was peripheral blood. These receptors originate from an older man with acute or convalescent COVID-19.

The V gene is TRBV5-1, the J gene TRBJ2-7; unclear D gene. Looked up from germline, CDR1 is SGHRS and CDR2 is YFSETQ. This CDR3 is 14 amino acids long. Trimming stripped 3 bases from V and 2 bases from J, with 12 bases between. CDR3 in amino acids: CASSSPGGAYEQYF. The DNA of the CDR3 is TGCGCCAGCAGCTCCCCCGGCGGTGCCTACGAGCAGTACTTC.

This clone appeared a single time. The chain links TRBV28 to TRBJ2-7; TRBD1 matches 8 bases. The CDR3 is 15 amino acids. Germline assignment: CDR1 MDHEN and CDR2 SYDVKM. Trimming took 6 bases from V and 4 from J; bases not matched to a gene: 11. The CDR3 DNA reads TGTGCCAGCAGAAGACAGGGGAGCCCGGGATACGAGCAGTACTTC. Translation: CASRRQGSPGYEQYF. Variable domain in full (rest from reference TRBV28 and TRBJ2-7): DVKVTQSSRYLVKRTGEKVFLECVQDMDHENMFWYRQDPGLGLRLIYFSYDVKMKEKGDIPEGYSVSREKKERFSLILESASTNQTSMYLCASRRQGSPGYEQYFGPGTRLTVT.

V is TRBV9 and J is TRBJ1-1; no reliable D call. Trimming removed 3 bases at V and 4 bases at J, with 10 bases between. There are 13 residues in the CDR3. Germline V CDR1 and CDR2: SGDLS, YYNGEE. CDR3 in amino acids: CASSATEGTEAFF. CDR3 coding DNA: TGTGCCAGCAGCGCCACAGAGGGCACTGAAGCTTTCTTT.

This clone was found a few times. The chain is built from TRBV5-4 and TRBJ2-7, with a tentative D call TRBD1 (6 bases). The CDR3 contains 15 residues. V was shortened by 0 bases and J by 2 bases, with 12 bases between the two germline ends. Germline lookup yields CDR1 SGHNT and CDR2 YYREEE (reference sequence). The CDR3 reads CASSLVSGTTYEQYF. The CDR3 nucleotides read TGTGCCAGCAGCTTGGTCTCTGGGACAACCTACGAGCAGTACTTC.

V usage is TRBV2 and J usage is TRBJ1-1; a possible D gene is TRBD1 (6 bases). The CDR3 has 15 amino acids. Germline CDR1 SNHLY, CDR2 FYNNEI. Trimming removed 5 bases from V and 2 bases from J, with 15 bases in between. The CDR3 spells CASSQMGHGNTEAFF. The CDR3 bases are TGTGCCAGCAGTCAGATGGGACACGGAAACACTGAAGCTTTCTTT.

This chain joins TRBV3-1 (or the pseudogene TRBV3-2) and TRBJ1-3, with 8 bases matching TRBD1. The CDR3 contains 14 residues. J was trimmed by 3 bases and V by 8 bases; bases with no gene match: 6. In germline, CDR1 is LGHDT, CDR2 YNNKEL (reference sequence). CDR3 in DNA: TGTGCCAGCCGCACAGGGGGATTTGGAAACACCATATATTTT. Protein sequence: CASRTGGFGNTIYF.

The V and J genes are TRBV18 and TRBJ2-7, with 8 positions matching TRBD2. The CDR3 is 15 amino acids. Per the germline V gene, CDR1 is KGHSH and CDR2 is LQKENI. V lost 2 bases and J lost 5; bases outside the gene matches: 8. The CDR3 DNA reads TGTGCCAGCTCACCAAGCGCTAGCGGGTTTGACGAGCAGTACTTC. It yields the protein CASSPSASGFDEQYF.

This chain uses TRBV6-1 with TRBJ1-2, with 8 bases matching TRBD1. This CDR3 has 13 residues. Germline CDR1 and CDR2: MNHNS and SASEGT. V gave up 3 bases and J gave up 8 bases; unmatched junction bases: 5. CDR3 sequence reads: CASSEDRVTGYTF. DNA for the CDR3: TGTGCCAGCAGTGAGGACAGGGTGACCGGCTACACCTTC.

The count of this clone is one. Germline is not matched at one junction end, which may reflect a read error. This sequence joins TRBV2 and TRBJ1-2; 8 nucleotides match TRBD1. Per the germline V gene, CDR1 is SNHLY and CDR2 is FYNNEI. This CDR3 has 15 residues. The CDR3 DNA reads as TGTGCCAGCAGTGAATGGGGGCAGGGCCAGGGGGCCCAATACTTC. Its translation: CASSEWGQGQGAQYF.

V and J are TRBV7-8 and TRBJ2-5; D is uncertain. V was pared by 5 bases and J by 7 bases, with 11 bases between. Germline V CDR1 and CDR2: SGHVS, FQNEAQ. The CDR3 covers 12 residues. CDR3 loop: CASSRSPGTQYF. CDR3 in DNA: TGTGCCAGCAGCCGCAGCCCGGGGACCCAGTACTTC.